Detailed here is one T cell receptor beta chain. The target antigen is unknown. After removal of 7 bases from V and 0 bases from J, the junction contained 10 bases not matched to a gene. The CDR3 has 15 residues. Germline loops: CDR1 SQVTM, CDR2 ANQGSEA. Quantitative molecular-barcoded 5'-RACE generated the TCR beta libraries. Each CDR3 protein gets one entry after TCRdb re-called the 5' RACE reads with MiXCR. The sample comprises roughly 470,000 distinct CDR3 sequences, about 24% of which are singletons, and about 0.9% rests with the top ten. This sample stems from a study of CD8 T cells in ankylosing spondylitis. Overall study results and limits: Matched ankylosing spondylitis synovial fluid reportedly showed significant enrichment of disease-linked clones. In ankylosing spondylitis blood, a motif of 7 to 9 highly homologous TCR beta variants appeared characteristic. Earlier reports found some motif variants in synovial fluid and blood in reactive arthritis. In peripheral blood, disease-linked CD8+ clones occurred at relatively low frequencies.

V is TRBV29-1 and J is TRBJ1-2; 8 bases agree with TRBD1. The specimen sequenced was blood, either unsorted or a sorted T cell fraction (not recorded which). The sequence came from a male donor with ankylosing spondylitis. The CDR3 bases are TGCAGCGCTTGGGGTGGGACAGGAACTAACTATGGCTACACCTTC. It translates to CSAWGGTGTNYGYTF.